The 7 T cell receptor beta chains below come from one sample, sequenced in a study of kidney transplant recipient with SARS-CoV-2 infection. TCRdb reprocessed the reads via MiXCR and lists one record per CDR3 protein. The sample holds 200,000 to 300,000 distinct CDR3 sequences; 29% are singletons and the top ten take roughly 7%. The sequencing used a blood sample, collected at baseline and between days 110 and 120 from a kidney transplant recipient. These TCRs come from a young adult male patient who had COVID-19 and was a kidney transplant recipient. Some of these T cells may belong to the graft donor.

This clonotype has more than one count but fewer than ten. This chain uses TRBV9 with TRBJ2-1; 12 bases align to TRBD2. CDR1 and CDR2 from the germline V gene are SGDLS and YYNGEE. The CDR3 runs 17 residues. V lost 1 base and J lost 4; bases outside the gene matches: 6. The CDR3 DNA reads TGTGCCAGCAGCGTATCTAGCGGGAGGGCCGGGTACAATGAGCAGTTCTTC. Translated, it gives CASSVSSGRAGYNEQFF.

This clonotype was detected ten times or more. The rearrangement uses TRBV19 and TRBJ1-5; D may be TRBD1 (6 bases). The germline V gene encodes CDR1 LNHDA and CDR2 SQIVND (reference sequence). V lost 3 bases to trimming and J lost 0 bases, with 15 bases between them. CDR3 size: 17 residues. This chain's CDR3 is CASSIPGQRYSNQPQHF. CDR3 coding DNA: TGTGCCAGTAGTATTCCAGGACAGAGGTATAGCAATCAGCCCCAGCATTTT.

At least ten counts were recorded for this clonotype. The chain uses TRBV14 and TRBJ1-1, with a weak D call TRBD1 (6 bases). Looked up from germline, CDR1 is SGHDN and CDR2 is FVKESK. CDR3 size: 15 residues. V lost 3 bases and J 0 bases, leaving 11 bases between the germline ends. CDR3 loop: CASSQTWTVNTEAFF. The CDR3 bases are TGTGCCAGCAGCCAGACCTGGACAGTGAACACTGAAGCTTTCTTT.

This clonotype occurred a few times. The CDR3 here is CASSMGRDRGESYTF. The CDR3 nucleotides read TGTGCCAGTAGTATGGGCCGGGACAGGGGAGAGAGCTACACCTTC. The chain joins TRBV19 to TRBJ1-2; 10 nucleotides agree with TRBD1. The germline V gene has CDR1 LNHDA and CDR2 SQIVND (reference sequence). V lost 3 bases and J lost 9; bases outside the gene matches: 10. The CDR3 contains 15 residues.

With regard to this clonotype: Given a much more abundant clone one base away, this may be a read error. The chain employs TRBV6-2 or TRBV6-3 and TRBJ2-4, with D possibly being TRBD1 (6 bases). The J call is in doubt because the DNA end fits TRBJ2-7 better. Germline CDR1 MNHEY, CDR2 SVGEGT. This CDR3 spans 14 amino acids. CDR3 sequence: CASSGQPSSCEQYF. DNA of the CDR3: TGTGCCAGCAGTGGACAGCCGAGCTCCTGCGAGCAGTACTTC.

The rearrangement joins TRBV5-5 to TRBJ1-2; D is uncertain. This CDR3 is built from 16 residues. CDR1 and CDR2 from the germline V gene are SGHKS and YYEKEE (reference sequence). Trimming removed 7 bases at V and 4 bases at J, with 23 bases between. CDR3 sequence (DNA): TGTGCCAGCCGTTCGTGTGTCTCGCGAAAGGCCTATGGCTACACCTTC. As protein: CASRSCVSRKAYGYTF.

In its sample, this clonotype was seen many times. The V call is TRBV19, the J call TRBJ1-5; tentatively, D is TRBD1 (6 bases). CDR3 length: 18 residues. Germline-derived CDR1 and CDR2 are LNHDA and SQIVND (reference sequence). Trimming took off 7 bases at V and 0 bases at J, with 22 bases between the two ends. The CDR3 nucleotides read TGTGCCAGTACTGCAACCCAGGGGTCTACGCATAGCAATCAGCCCCAGCATTTT. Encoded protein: CASTATQGSTHSNQPQHF.